The rows below give T cell receptor beta chains drawn from one sample of a study of cytomegalovirus exposure and HLA in healthy donors. TCRdb keeps only in-frame clones here, not all; method: immunoSEQ multiplex PCR. The sample has under 200,000 clones; approximately 86% are singletons. The specimen was PBMCs. The source is a woman younger than 45 in good health and CMV-seronegative. The CDR3 runs from the conserved cysteine through the conserved F or W. Fields, in order: V gene, D gene, J gene, clone size, CDR3 DNA, CDR3 protein. The D gene is left open where the match is weak. Expanded clones are given a class, and other clones once, few, many or no size at all.

v_call: TRBV19; d_call: -; j_call: TRBJ2-7; clone_size: few; cdr3_nt: TGTGCCAGTAGTTTGCAGGGTTCATACGAGCAGTACTTC; cdr3_aa: CASSLQGSYEQYF
v_call: TRBV2; d_call: TRBD2; j_call: TRBJ2-3; clone_size: -; cdr3_nt: TGTGCCAGCAGTGAAGGACTAGCGGGTACAGATACGCAGTATTTT; cdr3_aa: CASSEGLAGTDTQYF
v_call: TRBV6-5; d_call: -; j_call: TRBJ1-1; clone_size: few; cdr3_nt: TGTGCCAGCAGTTTGACCCCAGGGGTTTACACTGAAGCTTTCTTT; cdr3_aa: CASSLTPGVYTEAFF
v_call: TRBV6-5; d_call: -; j_call: TRBJ2-7; clone_size: once; cdr3_nt: TGTGCCAGCAGTTACTCGGAGGGCTATACCTACGAGCAGTACTTC; cdr3_aa: CASSYSEGYTYEQYF
v_call: TRBV19; d_call: TRBD2; j_call: TRBJ2-2; clone_size: -; cdr3_nt: TGTGCCAGTAGTATAGCCGGGAGGTCCACCGGGGAGCTGTTTTTT; cdr3_aa: CASSIAGRSTGELFF
v_call: TRBV28; d_call: TRBD2; j_call: TRBJ2-7; clone_size: -; cdr3_nt: TGTGCCAGCAGTTTCCCAAAGACTAGCGGGAGGACCTACGAGCAGTACTTC; cdr3_aa: CASSFPKTSGRTYEQYF
v_call: TRBV11-3; d_call: TRBD1; j_call: TRBJ2-5; clone_size: -; cdr3_nt: TGTGCCAGCAGCTCTGGGACAGGGCAAGAGACCCAGTACTTC; cdr3_aa: CASSSGTGQETQYF
v_call: TRBV23-1; d_call: TRBD1; j_call: TRBJ1-2; clone_size: -; cdr3_nt: TGCGCCAGCAGGAGCCGGGACAGGGGCCCTGGCTACACCTTC; cdr3_aa: CASRSRDRGPGYTF
v_call: TRBV7-3; d_call: -; j_call: TRBJ2-1; clone_size: -; cdr3_nt: TGTGCCAGCAGCTTAATGGCGGGATCCTACAATGAGCAGTTCTTC; cdr3_aa: CASSLMAGSYNEQFF
v_call: TRBV27; d_call: TRBD1; j_call: TRBJ2-6; clone_size: few; cdr3_nt: TGTGCCAGCAGTTTACGACAGGGGGCTGGGGCCAACGTCCTGACTTTC; cdr3_aa: CASSLRQGAGANVLTF
v_call: TRBV7-6; d_call: TRBD2; j_call: TRBJ2-7; clone_size: -; cdr3_nt: TGTGCCAGCAGCGCGTGGCGGGAGAACCACGAGCAGTACTTC; cdr3_aa: CASSAWRENHEQYF
v_call: TRBV29-1; d_call: -; j_call: TRBJ2-1; clone_size: few; cdr3_nt: TGCAGCGTTGAAGCCGGGATTGCGGATGAGCAGTTCTTC; cdr3_aa: CSVEAGIADEQFF
v_call: TRBV7-2; d_call: TRBD2; j_call: TRBJ2-1; clone_size: -; cdr3_nt: TGTGCCAGCAGCACCGTAGCGGGGATACGAAATGAGCAGTTCTTC; cdr3_aa: CASSTVAGIRNEQFF
v_call: TRBV5-1; d_call: TRBD2; j_call: TRBJ2-2; clone_size: -; cdr3_nt: TGCGCCAGCAGGAGGGGGGGTGCGACTAGCGTTGGCGGGGAGCTGTTTTTT; cdr3_aa: CASRRGGATSVGGELFF
v_call: TRBV28; d_call: TRBD2; j_call: TRBJ2-1; clone_size: -; cdr3_nt: TGTGCCAGCAGCCCGGGCGGGGGGGCCACTTGGACCTACAATGAGCAGTTCTTC; cdr3_aa: CASSPGGGATWTYNEQFF
v_call: TRBV7-6; d_call: -; j_call: TRBJ2-1; clone_size: -; cdr3_nt: TGTGCCAGCAGCTTAACTAGCAGCTACAATGAGCAGTTCTTC; cdr3_aa: CASSLTSSYNEQFF
v_call: TRBV28; d_call: -; j_call: TRBJ1-5; clone_size: -; cdr3_nt: TGTGCCAGCAGACAGGGAAGAAGCAATCAGCCCCAGCATTTT; cdr3_aa: CASRQGRSNQPQHF
v_call: TRBV4-1; d_call: TRBD1; j_call: TRBJ2-7; clone_size: few; cdr3_nt: TGCGCCAGCAGCCGCGGACAGGGACCCTACGAGCAGTACTTC; cdr3_aa: CASSRGQGPYEQYF
v_call: TRBV16; d_call: -; j_call: TRBJ1-1; clone_size: -; cdr3_nt: TGTGCCAGCAAGCCAGAGGGATCGGTAAACACTGAAGCTTTCTTT; cdr3_aa: CASKPEGSVNTEAFF
v_call: TRBV9; d_call: TRBD1; j_call: TRBJ2-7; clone_size: -; cdr3_nt: TGTGCCAGCAGCCCACCCGGGACAGGGACCTACGAGCAGTACTTC; cdr3_aa: CASSPPGTGTYEQYF
v_call: TRBV2; d_call: -; j_call: TRBJ1-2; clone_size: -; cdr3_nt: TGTGCCATCCGAAGGAGGGGAGACTATGGCTACACCTTC; cdr3_aa: CAIRRRGDYGYTF
v_call: TRBV6-5; d_call: -; j_call: TRBJ2-5; clone_size: -; cdr3_nt: TGTGCCAGTCGCCAGAACCAAGAGACCCAGTACTTC; cdr3_aa: CASRQNQETQYF
v_call: TRBV4-2; d_call: -; j_call: TRBJ1-1; clone_size: -; cdr3_nt: TGTGCCAGCAGCCAAGGTCCGTCCCAGGAAGCTTTCTTT; cdr3_aa: CASSQGPSQEAFF
v_call: TRBV30; d_call: -; j_call: TRBJ2-7; clone_size: -; cdr3_nt: TGTGCCTGCAGGGACTCCTACGAGCAGTACTTC; cdr3_aa: CACRDSYEQYF
v_call: TRBV2; d_call: -; j_call: TRBJ2-3; clone_size: -; cdr3_nt: TGTGCCAGCAGTGAAGGACTACACACAGATACGCAGTATTTT; cdr3_aa: CASSEGLHTDTQYF
v_call: TRBV5-1; d_call: -; j_call: TRBJ1-5; clone_size: -; cdr3_nt: TGCGCCAGCAGCTTGGAAGGGGCCGGTCAGCCCCAGCATTTT; cdr3_aa: CASSLEGAGQPQHF
v_call: TRBV12-5; d_call: -; j_call: TRBJ1-1; clone_size: -; cdr3_nt: TGTGCTAGTTCAGCAGGTGGCTTTAGAGCTTTCTTT; cdr3_aa: CASSAGGFRAFF